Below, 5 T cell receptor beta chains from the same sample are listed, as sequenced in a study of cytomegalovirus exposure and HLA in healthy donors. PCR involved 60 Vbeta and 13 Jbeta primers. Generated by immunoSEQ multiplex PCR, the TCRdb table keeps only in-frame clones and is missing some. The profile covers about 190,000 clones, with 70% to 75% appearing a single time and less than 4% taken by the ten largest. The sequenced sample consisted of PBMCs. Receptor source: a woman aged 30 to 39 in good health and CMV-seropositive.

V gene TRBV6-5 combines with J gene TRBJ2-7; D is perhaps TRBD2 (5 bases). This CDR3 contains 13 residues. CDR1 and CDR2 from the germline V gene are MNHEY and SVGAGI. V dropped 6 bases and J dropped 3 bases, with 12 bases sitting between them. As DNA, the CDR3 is TGTGCCAGCAGCCTCACGGGAAACTACGAGCAGTACTTC. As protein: CASSLTGNYEQYF.

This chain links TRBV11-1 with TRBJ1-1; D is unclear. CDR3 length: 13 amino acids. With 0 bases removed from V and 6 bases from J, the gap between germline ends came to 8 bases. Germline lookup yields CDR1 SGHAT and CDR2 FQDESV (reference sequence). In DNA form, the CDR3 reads TGTGCCAGCAGCTTAGCGGGGAGCGCTGAAGCTTTCTTT. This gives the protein CASSLAGSAEAFF.

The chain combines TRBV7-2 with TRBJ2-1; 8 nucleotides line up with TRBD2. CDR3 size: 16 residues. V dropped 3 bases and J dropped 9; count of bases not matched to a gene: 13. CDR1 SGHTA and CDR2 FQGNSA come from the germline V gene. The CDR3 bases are TGTGCCAGCAGCTTCAACCTCGCGGCTAGCGGGTCTGAGCAGTTCTTC. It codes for CASSFNLAASGSEQFF.

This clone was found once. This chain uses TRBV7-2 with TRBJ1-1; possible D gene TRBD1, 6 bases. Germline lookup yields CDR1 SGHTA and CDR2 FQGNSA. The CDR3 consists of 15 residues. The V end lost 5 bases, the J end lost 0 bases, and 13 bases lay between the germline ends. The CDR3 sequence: CASSPQQGVNTEAFF. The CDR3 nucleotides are TGTGCCAGCAGCCCCCAACAGGGTGTGAACACTGAAGCTTTCTTT.

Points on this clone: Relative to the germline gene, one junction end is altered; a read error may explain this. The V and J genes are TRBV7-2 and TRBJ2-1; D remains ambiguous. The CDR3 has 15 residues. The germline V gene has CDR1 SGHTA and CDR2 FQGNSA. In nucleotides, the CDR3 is TGTGCCAGCAGCTTGAGCGCCAGCTCCTACAATGGGCAGTTCTTC. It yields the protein CASSLSASSYNGQFF.